The 21 T cell receptor beta chains reported below all come from one sample, sequenced in a study of shared clonotypes between healthy human individuals. The data were produced by immunoSEQ multiplex PCR, yet TCRdb's version contains in-frame clones alone and is incomplete. Of 560,000 or so clones listed, approximately 96% are singletons. CD45RO-negative, CCR7-positively selected cells formed the naive CD8 fraction, excluding terminally differentiated effector memory CD45RA+ cells. Sequencing was carried out using naive CD8+ T cells sorted from blood. The receptors were gathered from a woman in her twenties or thirties in good health.

The chain links TRBV29-1 to TRBJ2-7, with 9 bases lining up with TRBD1. The CDR3 spans 15 residues. J lost 4 bases, V lost 3 bases, and 10 bases had no gene match. In germline, CDR1 is SQVTM, CDR2 ANQGSEA. Written as DNA, the CDR3 is TGCAGCGTTGAGACTCGGACAGGGACAGGGTACGAGCAGTACTTC. Protein sequence: CSVETRTGTGYEQYF.

V and J are TRBV5-6 and TRBJ2-1; 12 nucleotides align to TRBD2. The CDR3 spans 16 residues. The germline CDR1 and CDR2 sequences are SGHDT and YYEEEE. Trimming at V came to 4 bases and at J to 10 bases, leaving 12 bases not matched to a gene. CDR3 coding DNA: TGTGCCAGCAGCCCGCGACTAGCGGGAGACTCCGGGGAGCAGTTCTTC. Its translation: CASSPRLAGDSGEQFF.

The gene calls are TRBV19 and TRBJ2-1; 7 nucleotides align to TRBD2. Per germline, CDR1 LNHDA and CDR2 SQIVND (reference sequence). This CDR3 is 14 amino acids long. V trimming: 4 bases; J trimming: 4 bases; junction bases outside the gene matches: 4. The CDR3 DNA reads as TGTGCCAGTAGTAGCGGGGAGGGGTACAATGAGCAGTTCTTC. This sequence encodes CASSSGEGYNEQFF.

This chain joins TRBV9 and TRBJ2-1, with 9 bases identical to TRBD2. This CDR3 contains 15 residues. Germline CDR1 is SGDLS and CDR2 is YYNGEE. J gave up 4 bases and V 1 base, and 3 bases lay outside the gene matches. The chain's CDR3 is CASSVSSGVYNEQFF. The CDR3 nucleotides are TGTGCCAGCAGCGTATCTAGCGGGGTATACAATGAGCAGTTCTTC.

The genes are TRBV9 and TRBJ1-1; D ambiguous. CDR3 length: 14 residues. Trimming stripped 1 base from V and 2 bases from J, with 9 bases between. Germline V lookup: CDR1 SGDLS, CDR2 YYNGEE. CDR3 residues: CASSVRQVNTEAFF. The CDR3, as DNA: TGTGCCAGCAGCGTACGCCAGGTAAACACTGAAGCTTTCTTT.

The chain links TRBV11-2 to TRBJ2-1, with 7 positions matching TRBD2. The CDR3 length is 13 residues. CDR1 and CDR2 from the germline V gene are SGHAT and FQNNGV. J lost 6 bases, V lost 6 bases, and 5 bases had no gene match. DNA for the CDR3: TGTGCCAGCAGGAGGGAGGGACTCAATGAGCAGTTCTTC. The encoded protein is CASRREGLNEQFF. The whole variable domain, remainder taken from reference TRBV11-2 and TRBJ2-1, is EAGVAQSPRYKIIEKRQSVAFWCNPISGHATLYWYQQILGQGPKLLIQFQNNGVVDDSQLPKDRFSAERLKGVDSTLKIQPAKLEDSAVYLCASRREGLNEQFFGPGTRLTVL.

The rearrangement joins TRBV2 to TRBJ2-7; the match to TRBD2 covers 14 bases. CDR1 SNHLY and CDR2 FYNNEI come from the germline V gene. Germline trimming cut 3 bases from V and 4 bases from J; bases unmatched to any gene: 8. This CDR3 region has 17 residues. The DNA for the CDR3 is TGTGCCAGCAGTGATCTCGGACTAGCGGGAGGAACATACGAGCAGTACTTC. It encodes CASSDLGLAGGTYEQYF. Looking up the rest from reference TRBV2 and TRBJ2-7 gives the full variable domain: EPEVTQTPSHQVTQMGQEVILRCVPISNHLYFYWYRQILGQKVEFLVSFYNNEISEKSEIFDDQFSVERPDGSNFTLKIRSTKLEDSAMYFCASSDLGLAGGTYEQYFGPGTRLTVT.

The rearrangement uses TRBV13 and TRBJ2-1, with 10 bases aligning to TRBD2. CDR1 and CDR2 from the germline V gene are PRHDT and FYEKMQ (reference sequence). V shed 5 bases, J shed 7 bases, and the junction held 8 bases outside the gene matches. The CDR3 spans 15 residues. CDR3 region: CASSDGLAANNEQFF. The CDR3 DNA follows: TGTGCCAGCAGCGACGGACTAGCGGCCAATAATGAGCAGTTCTTC.

This clone has only a few counts. Distinct nucleotide sequences in the sample also encode this CDR3. The CDR3 protein is CASSLGAEAFF. As DNA, the CDR3 is TGTGCCAGCAGCTTGGGGGCTGAAGCTTTCTTT. V gene TRBV5-4 combines with J gene TRBJ1-1; D unclear. CDR1 is SGHNT, CDR2 YYREEE, per germline (reference sequence). Trimming removed 0 bases at V and 6 bases at J, with 3 bases between. CDR3 length: 11 residues.

The chain employs TRBV27 and TRBJ1-3; 12 nucleotides match TRBD1. CDR1 and CDR2 from the germline V gene are MNHEY and SMNVEV (reference sequence). The CDR3 spans 17 residues. J lost 3 bases, V lost 6 bases, and 9 bases had no gene match. The CDR3 DNA reads TGTGCCAGCAGCCCCGGGACAGGGGGCTTTTTTGGAAACACCATATATTTT. Protein sequence: CASSPGTGGFFGNTIYF.

The chain recombines TRBV27 with TRBJ2-7; D gene uncertain. This CDR3 has 13 residues. Trimming removed 3 bases at V and 6 bases at J, with 12 bases between. CDR1 MNHEY and CDR2 SMNVEV come from the germline V gene (reference sequence). CDR3 sequence (DNA): TGTGCCAGCAGTTTTAGTTTGGAGACCGAGCAGTACTTC. Translated, it gives CASSFSLETEQYF.

The chain combines TRBV4-1 with TRBJ1-1; tentatively, D is TRBD1 (5 bases). CDR3 length: 18 amino acids. V shed 4 bases and J shed 1 base, with 22 bases lying between them. Per germline, CDR1 MGHRA and CDR2 YSYEKL. The CDR3 loop reads CASSPRGFLQGSNTEAFF. CDR3 DNA sequence: TGCGCCAGCAGCCCGAGGGGTTTTTTACAAGGATCGAACACTGAAGCTTTCTTT.

The V call is TRBV28, the J call TRBJ2-7, with unresolved D. The CDR3 is 16 amino acids. Germline loops: CDR1 MDHEN, CDR2 SYDVKM. V was shortened by 5 bases and J by 3 bases, with 20 bases between the two germline ends. CDR3 sequence: CASSPQTDLQNYEQYF. The CDR3 DNA reads as TGTGCCAGCAGTCCCCAAACCGACCTACAAAACTACGAGCAGTACTTC.

This chain links TRBV9 with TRBJ1-1; TRBD1 is a possible D gene (6 bases). Trimming removed 3 bases at V and 4 bases at J, with 13 bases between. The CDR3 spans 14 residues. Germline V lookup: CDR1 SGDLS, CDR2 YYNGEE. Here the CDR3 DNA reads TGTGCCAGCAGCGCCGTAACAGGGTTCACTGAAGCTTTCTTT. Translated: CASSAVTGFTEAFF. The variable domain in full, with the rest retrieved from reference TRBV9 and TRBJ1-1, is DSGVTQTPKHLITATGQRVTLRCSPRSGDLSVYWYQQSLDQGLQFLIQYYNGEERAKGNILERFSAQQFPDLHSELNLSSLELGDSALYFCASSAVTGFTEAFFGQGTRLTVV.

The rearrangement links TRBV27 to TRBJ1-5; no firm D call. This CDR3 contains 13 residues. Trimming stripped 3 bases from V and 9 bases from J, with 12 bases between. Germline CDR1 MNHEY, CDR2 SMNVEV (reference sequence). The CDR3 coding sequence is TGTGCCAGCAGTTTTGGTCCGAGCGGGCCCCAGCATTTT. Its protein is CASSFGPSGPQHF.

V is TRBV7-8 and J is TRBJ2-3, with D perhaps being TRBD1 or TRBD2 (5 bases each). The CDR3 consists of 15 residues. With 2 bases removed from V and 1 base from J, the gap between germline ends came to 10 bases. Germline assignment: CDR1 SGHVS and CDR2 FQNEAQ. The CDR3 here is CASSLMVGGTDTQYF. The CDR3 DNA reads as TGTGCCAGCAGCTTAATGGTGGGGGGCACAGATACGCAGTATTTT.

This sequence joins TRBV28 and TRBJ2-7, with 7 positions matching TRBD2. From germline, CDR1 is MDHEN and CDR2 SYDVKM. Trimming removed 2 bases from V and 2 bases from J; junction bases left unmatched: 3. The length of the CDR3 is 14 residues. In DNA, the CDR3 is TGTGCCAGCAGTTTACTAGCGGATACCTACGAGCAGTACTTC. It codes for CASSLLADTYEQYF.

The chain recombines TRBV6-6 with TRBJ2-1; D might be TRBD2 (5 bases). CDR1 and CDR2 from the germline V gene are MNHNY and SVGAGI (reference sequence). This CDR3 is 11 amino acids long. Trimming pared 5 bases from V and 9 bases from J, leaving 8 bases between. CDR3 amino acids: CASSTAGEQFF. Here the CDR3 DNA reads TGTGCCAGCAGTACCGCGGGTGAGCAGTTCTTC.

This clone was detected once. CDR3 sequence reads: CASADSIYEQYF. The CDR3 bases are TGTGCCAGCGCGGACAGTATCTACGAGCAGTACTTC. This sequence joins TRBV7-9 and TRBJ2-7, with D possibly matching TRBD1 (6 bases). From germline, CDR1 is SEHNR and CDR2 FQNEAQ (reference sequence). The CDR3 is 12 residues long. With 8 bases removed from V and 3 bases from J, the gap between germline ends came to 11 bases.

The V gene is TRBV29-1, the J gene TRBJ2-5, with TRBD2 identical over 11 bases. V shed 5 bases and J 5 bases; nucleotides not matched to a gene: 7. The CDR3 spans 14 residues. Per the germline V gene, CDR1 is SQVTM and CDR2 is ANQGSEA. The CDR3 DNA follows: TGCAGCGTTAAGACTAGCGGGATAGGGGAGACCCAGTACTTC. Translation gives CSVKTSGIGETQYF.

The chain carries TRBV13 and TRBJ2-3, with 7 bases matching TRBD2. CDR3 size: 15 residues. CDR1 is PRHDT and CDR2 is FYEKMQ in the germline V gene (reference sequence). Trimming took 1 base from V and 3 from J; bases not matched to a gene: 4. The CDR3 loop is CASSLELAETDTQYF. CDR3 in DNA: TGTGCCAGCAGCTTAGAGCTAGCGGAGACAGATACGCAGTATTTT.